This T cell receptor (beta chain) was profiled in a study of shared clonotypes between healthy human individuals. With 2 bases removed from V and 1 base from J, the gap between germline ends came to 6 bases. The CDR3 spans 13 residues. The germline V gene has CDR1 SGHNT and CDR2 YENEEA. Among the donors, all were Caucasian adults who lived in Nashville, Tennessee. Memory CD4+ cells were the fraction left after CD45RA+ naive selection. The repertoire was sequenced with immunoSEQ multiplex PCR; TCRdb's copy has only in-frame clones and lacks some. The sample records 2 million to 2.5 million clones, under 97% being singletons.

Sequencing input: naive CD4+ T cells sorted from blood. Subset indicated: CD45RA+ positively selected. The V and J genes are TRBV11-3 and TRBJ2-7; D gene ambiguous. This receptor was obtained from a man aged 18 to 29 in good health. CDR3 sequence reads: CASSLSPSYEQYF. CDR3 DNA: TGTGCCAGCAGCTTAAGCCCTTCCTACGAGCAGTACTTC.